The 22 T cell receptor beta chains given below trace back to one sample, sequenced in a study of T-cell reconstitution after alpha-beta-depleted transplantation in children. Unique molecular identifiers were incorporated when the TCRbeta library was constructed. TCRdb passed the PCR reads through MiXCR, listing each CDR3 protein once. This table has a few hundred thousand distinct CDR3 sequences, roughly a quarter appearing once. The sequencing used PBMCs, collected before TCRalphabeta/CD19-depleted stem cell transplant. The receptor source for this set is a boy less than two years old with Wiskott-Aldrich syndrome, due to receive a stem cell transplant.

This clonotype occurred a few times. J is TRBJ2-1 and V is TRBV29-1; 10 bases map to TRBD2. Germline V gives CDR1 SQVTM, CDR2 ANQGSEA. The trim removed 6 bases at V and 3 bases at J, leaving 2 bases unmatched. The CDR3 length is 13 residues. CDR3 amino acids: CSVTSGVYNEQFF. For the CDR3, the DNA is TGCAGCGTCACTAGCGGGGTCTACAATGAGCAGTTCTTC.

This clonotype has more than one count but fewer than ten. The genes are TRBV6-5 and TRBJ2-1; D not resolved. The CDR3 is 12 residues long. Trimming pared 9 bases from V and 4 bases from J, leaving 10 bases between. CDR1 MNHEY and CDR2 SVGAGI come from the germline V gene. CDR3 in DNA: TGTGCCAGTGGTTCGGTTTACAATGAGCAGTTCTTC. Amino acid sequence: CASGSVYNEQFF.

V and J are TRBV7-2 and TRBJ2-5; 9 nucleotides line up with TRBD1. V shed 3 bases and J 7 bases; nucleotides not matched to a gene: 3. Per germline, CDR1 SGHTA and CDR2 FQGNSA. The CDR3 is 13 residues long. The CDR3 DNA sequence: TGTGCCAGCAGCTTCGGACAGGGGTGGACCCAGTACTTC. Its protein is CASSFGQGWTQYF.

This clonotype appeared a few times. This chain links TRBV5-1 with TRBJ1-1; weak D call: TRBD1 (6 bases). Germline CDR1 reads SGHRS; CDR2 reads YFSETQ. This CDR3 is built from 14 residues. V dropped 5 bases and J dropped 1 base, with 12 bases sitting between them. The CDR3 DNA is TGCGCCAGCAGGGCCGGGACACCGAACACTGAAGCTTTCTTT. Encoded protein: CASRAGTPNTEAFF. Complete variable domain (other parts from reference TRBV5-1 and TRBJ1-1): KAGVTQTPRYLIKTRGQQVTLSCSPISGHRSVSWYQQTPGQGLQFLFEYFSETQRNKGNFPGRFSGRQFSNSRSEMNVSTLELGDSALYLCASRAGTPNTEAFFGQGTRLTVV.

This clonotype turned up a few times. This rearrangement joins TRBV5-1 to TRBJ2-1; 11 nucleotides match TRBD2. Germline V gene sequence: CDR1 SGHRS, CDR2 YFSETQ. The ends lost 4 bases at V and 7 bases at J; junction bases unmatched: 10. This CDR3 comprises 16 residues. CDR3 in DNA: TGCGCCAGCAGCAGAGGGACTAGCGGAGCGCTAAATGAGCAGTTCTTC. This translates into CASSRGTSGALNEQFF.

This clonotype showed up many times. The rearrangement joins TRBV5-1 to TRBJ2-3; D remains ambiguous. The V gene's germline CDR1 is SGHRS and CDR2 YFSETQ. The CDR3 totals 15 residues. Trimming pared 5 bases from V and 6 bases from J, leaving 19 bases between. Here the CDR3 DNA reads TGCGCCAGCAGTGTCTCCCCGGCAGAGCTCGATACGCAGTATTTT. Translated, it gives CASSVSPAELDTQYF.

The CDR3 sequence is CASSERTVNTEAFF. CDR3 bases: TGCGCCAGCAGTGAAAGGACGGTCAACACTGAAGCTTTCTTT. The rearrangement links TRBV5-1 to TRBJ1-1; D is undetermined. Germline CDR1 reads SGHRS; CDR2 reads YFSETQ. Trimming cost V 5 bases and J 2 bases, with 13 bases left between them. The CDR3 consists of 14 residues.

The chain couples TRBV20-1 to TRBJ1-2, with unresolved D. CDR1 is DFQATT and CDR2 is SNEGSKA in the germline V gene (reference sequence). Trimming pared 6 bases from V and 8 bases from J, leaving 19 bases between. This CDR3 contains 13 residues. CDR3 sequence (DNA): TGCAGTGCAAGGGTCTTAGCAACGAGAGGCTACACCTTC. As protein: CSARVLATRGYTF.

V is TRBV7-9 and J is TRBJ2-1, with D possibly matching TRBD2 (6 bases). Germline V gene lookup returns CDR1 SEHNR and CDR2 FQNEAQ (reference sequence). This CDR3 has 13 amino acids. Trimming left V 9 bases short and J 7 bases short, with 16 bases between. CDR3 DNA: TGTGCCAGTACGACTAGTGCAGGTAATGAGCAGTTCTTC. It encodes CASTTSAGNEQFF.

This clonotype was detected only a few times. The J gene is TRBJ2-7, the V gene TRBV6-5; D unclear. There are 11 residues in the CDR3. V dropped 8 bases and J dropped 0 bases, with 5 bases sitting between them. The V gene's germline CDR1 is MNHEY and CDR2 SVGAGI. The CDR3 region is CASRISYEQYF. The CDR3 bases are TGTGCCAGCCGGATCTCCTACGAGCAGTACTTC.

J is TRBJ2-5 and V is TRBV5-5, with 10 bases fitting TRBD1. Germline CDR1 reads SGHKS; CDR2 reads YYEKEE (reference sequence). This CDR3 is built from 15 residues. The J segment lost 4 bases and the V segment lost 5 bases, leaving 8 bases of the junction unmatched. CDR3 nucleotide sequence: TGTGCCAGCAGACTGACAGGGGGCTCGAGAGAGACCCAGTACTTC. It codes for CASRLTGGSRETQYF.

V is TRBV5-1 and J is TRBJ1-5; maybe TRBD1 (6 bases). Between the trimmed V and J ends, which lost 2 bases and 0 bases, there was a span of 15 bases. CDR3 size: 17 residues. Germline CDR1 reads SGHRS; CDR2 reads YFSETQ. CDR3 in amino acids: CASSLEPTGNSNQPQHF. The CDR3 DNA follows: TGCGCCAGCAGCTTAGAACCCACAGGGAATAGCAATCAGCCCCAGCATTTT.

This clonotype came up a few times. The genes are TRBV5-1 and TRBJ2-7; the match to TRBD1 covers 9 bases. Trimming took 0 bases from V and 6 from J; bases not matched to a gene: 4. Germline V CDR1 and CDR2: SGHRS, YFSETQ. The CDR3 is 14 amino acids. The CDR3 DNA follows: TGCGCCAGCAGCTTGGGGACAGGGGCCGCCGAGCAGTACTTC. Protein sequence: CASSLGTGAAEQYF. Full variable domain (outside the CDR3, taken from reference TRBV5-1 and TRBJ2-7): KAGVTQTPRYLIKTRGQQVTLSCSPISGHRSVSWYQQTPGQGLQFLFEYFSETQRNKGNFPGRFSGRQFSNSRSEMNVSTLELGDSALYLCASSLGTGAAEQYFGPGTRLTVT.

The rearrangement links TRBV6-5 to TRBJ1-6; D unresolved. The germline V and J ends were trimmed by 4 bases and 7 bases, with 11 bases remaining between them. Germline V gene sequence: CDR1 MNHEY, CDR2 SVGAGI. This CDR3 has 14 residues. CDR3 nucleotide sequence: TGTGCCAGCAGTTTGGAGAGAAAGAATTCACCCCTCCACTTT. The encoded protein is CASSLERKNSPLHF.

V and J are TRBV4-1 and TRBJ2-1; TRBD2 matches at 9 bases. Germline lookup yields CDR1 MGHRA and CDR2 YSYEKL. The CDR3 contains 15 residues. Germline trimming cut 0 bases from V and 10 bases from J; bases unmatched to any gene: 7. This CDR3 is CASSQDMLAGLEQFF. The DNA for the CDR3 is TGCGCCAGCAGCCAAGATATGCTAGCGGGACTAGAGCAGTTCTTC.

In the case of this clonotype: A much more abundant neighbour one base away suggests this may be a read error. This sequence joins TRBV5-5 and TRBJ2-7; 7 bases line up with TRBD1. Trimming at V came to 4 bases and at J to 2 bases, leaving 6 bases not matched to a gene. Germline-derived CDR1 and CDR2 are SGHKS and YYEKEE (reference sequence). The CDR3 spans 14 residues. DNA of the CDR3: TGTGCCAGCAGCAGAGACAGGGACCCCTACGAGCAGTACTTC. Amino acid sequence: CASSRDRDPYEQYF.

The V gene is TRBV28, the J gene TRBJ2-1; D is perhaps TRBD2 (5 bases). Trimming removed 4 bases at V and 8 bases at J, with 9 bases between. Germline-derived CDR1 and CDR2 are MDHEN and SYDVKM. The CDR3 covers 12 residues. CDR3 sequence: CASSSGIHEQFF. As DNA, the CDR3 is TGTGCCAGCAGTTCCGGGATCCATGAGCAGTTCTTC.

The V call is TRBV12-3 or TRBV12-4, the J call TRBJ1-1, with a weak D call TRBD1 (6 bases). This CDR3 has 15 amino acids. V was shortened by 5 bases and J by 0 bases, with 13 bases between the two germline ends. CDR3 nucleotide sequence: TGTGCCAGCAGTCCCCAGACAGGTTTGAACACTGAAGCTTTCTTT. Its translation is CASSPQTGLNTEAFF.

This clonotype was found a few times. The genes are TRBV12-3 or TRBV12-4 and TRBJ2-4, with D perhaps TRBD2 (6 bases). The CDR3 extends over 16 amino acids. V was pared by 5 bases and J by 0 bases, with 14 bases between. CDR3 protein: CASSLIADLAKNIQYF. CDR3 nucleotide sequence: TGTGCCAGCAGTCTAATAGCGGATTTAGCCAAAAACATTCAGTACTTC.

This sequence joins TRBV4-1 and TRBJ1-3; D is perhaps TRBD1 (5 bases). Trimming took 0 bases from V and 2 from J, leaving 8 bases between them. This CDR3 is 15 amino acids long. Germline lookup yields CDR1 MGHRA and CDR2 YSYEKL. CDR3 DNA: TGCGCCAGCAGCCAAGATGGGACGGCTGGAAACACCATATATTTT. Translation gives CASSQDGTAGNTIYF.

The chain uses TRBV7-2 and TRBJ2-5, with D possibly being TRBD1 or TRBD2 (5 bases each). Germline V lookup: CDR1 SGHTA, CDR2 FQGNSA. Between the trimmed V and J ends, which lost 4 bases and 5 bases, there was a span of 17 bases. CDR3 size: 15 residues. The CDR3 protein is CASSSIMGPGETQYF. The CDR3 DNA reads as TGTGCCAGCAGCTCGATAATGGGACCTGGGGAGACCCAGTACTTC. Full variable domain (missing parts from reference TRBV7-2 and TRBJ2-5): GAGVSQSPSNKVTEKGKDVELRCDPISGHTALYWYRQSLGQGLEFLIYFQGNSAPDKSGLPSDRFSAERTGGSVSTLTIQRTQQEDSAVYLCASSSIMGPGETQYFGPGTRLLVL.

This rearrangement joins TRBV7-9 to TRBJ1-4; no clear D. V was pared by 4 bases and J by 3 bases, with 12 bases between. Germline CDR1 SEHNR, CDR2 FQNEAQ (reference sequence). This CDR3 comprises 15 residues. As DNA, the CDR3 is TGTGCCAGCAGCTCGGACCCAGTGGCTAATGAAAAACTGTTTTTT. Translated, it gives CASSSDPVANEKLFF.